Sequencing of this T cell receptor beta chain was carried out in a study of post-analysis software for immune sequencing data. General study findings and limits: Same-batch samples co-clustered strongly by F measure. Comparison of patients with controls showed five TRBV segments more frequent in patients, TRBV5-6, TRBV5-1 and TRBV20-1 among them.

Included in the TCR beta cDNA libraries were unique molecular identifiers. The source material, about 0.95 to 10 million T cells, gave rise to roughly 500,000 cDNA molecules. TCRdb fed the PCR reads into MiXCR, producing one record per CDR3 protein. The sample yields hundreds of thousands of distinct CDR3 sequences, around 47% seen once. This clonotype was counted a few times. No antigen is known for it. CDR1 and CDR2 from the germline V gene are LGHNA and YNFKEQ. V was pared by 0 bases and J by 6 bases, with 6 bases between. The CDR3 runs to 13 residues. This chain connects TRBV4-2 to TRBJ1-5; D gene ambiguous. This sequence originates from a girl aged 5 to 17 with multiple sclerosis. Sequencing was performed on blood. CDR3 coding DNA: TGTGCCAGCAGCCAAGATTTAGGTCAGCCCCAGCATTTT. Its protein is CASSQDLGQPQHF.